This T cell receptor beta chain was recovered during a study of CD8 T cells in Susac syndrome. Trimming cost V 2 bases and J 4 bases, with 12 bases left between them. Germline V CDR1 and CDR2: SGHAT, FQNNGV. This CDR3 spans 14 amino acids. Reverse transcription of about 0.5 to 1 ug RNA used random hexamers. MiXCR was run by TCRdb on the immunoSEQ multiplex PCR reads, yielding one entry per CDR3 protein. In the table there are 80,000 or so distinct CDR3 sequences, 90% to 95% of which are singletons. CD8+ and CD4+ T cells from blood underwent TCR beta sequencing, which was carried out in a high-throughput format.

This sequence joins TRBV11-2 and TRBJ2-7; D is possibly TRBD1 or TRBD2 (6 bases each). This sequence originates from a human donor in good health. Sequencing used CD8+ T cells from PBMCs. The CDR3 loop reads CASSLTRGRYEQYV. CDR3 nucleotide sequence: TGTGCCAGCAGCTTAACTAGGGGGAGGTACGAGCAGTACGTC.